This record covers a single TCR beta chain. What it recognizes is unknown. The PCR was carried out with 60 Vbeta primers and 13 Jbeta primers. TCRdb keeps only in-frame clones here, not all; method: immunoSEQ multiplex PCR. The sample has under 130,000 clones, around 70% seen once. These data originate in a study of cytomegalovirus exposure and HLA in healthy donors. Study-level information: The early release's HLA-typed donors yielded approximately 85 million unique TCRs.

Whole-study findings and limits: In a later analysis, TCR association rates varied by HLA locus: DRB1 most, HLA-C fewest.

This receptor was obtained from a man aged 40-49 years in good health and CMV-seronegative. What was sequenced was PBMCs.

The DNA for the CDR3 is TGCGCCAGCAGCTTTCTGACTTCCAGATACGAGCAGTACTTC. Translated: CASSFLTSRYEQYF. V usage is TRBV5-1 and J usage is TRBJ2-7, with unresolved D. Germline CDR1 reads SGHRS; CDR2 reads YFSETQ. The CDR3 is 14 amino acids. Deletions cut 2 bases from V and 4 bases from J, with 13 bases between. Together with reference TRBV5-1 and TRBJ2-7, the CDR3 gives the full variable domain: KAGVTQTPRYLIKTRGQQVTLSCSPISGHRSVSWYQQTPGQGLQFLFEYFSETQRNKGNFPGRFSGRQFSNSRSEMNVSTLELGDSALYLCASSFLTSRYEQYFGPGTRLTVT.